Given below is one T cell receptor (beta chain) in context. Its antigen remains unknown. Total RNA isolation used whole blood (no T cell sorting was performed). In preparing each TCR library, about 3.5 ug of total RNA was used. PCR of TCRalpha and TCRbeta cDNA was nested, with two rounds of roughly 16 and 10 cycles. From its re-call of the 5' RACE reads, TCRdb lists each CDR3 protein once, without DNA. This sample contains around 97,000 distinct CDR3 sequences. The data stem from a study of monozygotic twins with inflammatory bowel disease. The CDR3 runs to 13 residues. The V gene's germline CDR1 is KGHDR and CDR2 SFDVKD. Notes on the study in general: IBD patients shared fewer clonotypes with others than healthy twins, especially with disease activity.

The sample comprised blood. V is TRBV24-1 and J is TRBJ2-1; TCRdb's D call, TRBD1, is unchecked because there is no DNA. This receptor was obtained from a human donor with ulcerative colitis or Crohn's disease, or a healthy co-twin of an affected twin (not recorded which). CDR3 amino acids: CATTGRIGNEQFF.